This T cell receptor (beta chain) was identified during a study of cytomegalovirus exposure and HLA in healthy donors. Trimming took 5 bases from V and 1 from J; bases not matched to a gene: 8. There are 16 residues in the CDR3. Per the germline V gene, CDR1 is GTSNPN and CDR2 is SVGIG (reference sequence). This PCR relied on a set of 60 Vbeta primers and 13 Jbeta primers. Sequencing used immunoSEQ multiplex PCR; TCRdb keeps in-frame clones, though not all of them. In the table there are roughly 140,000 clones, about 80% of which are singletons. Sequencing was performed on PBMCs. The TCR was taken from a man between 18 and 35 years old in good health and CMV-seronegative. The chain couples TRBV30 to TRBJ2-7; 13 nucleotides line up with TRBD2. CDR3 amino acids: CAWDPGLAGISYEQYF. The CDR3 DNA reads as TGTGCCTGGGATCCGGGACTAGCGGGGATATCCTACGAGCAGTACTTC.